This T cell receptor (beta chain) was captured in a study of OX40 agonist ivuxolimab in advanced cancers. Study as a whole: An anti-OX40 (CD134) antibody with agonistic activity, ivuxolimab, was administered to patients. While on treatment, patients had intravenous ivuxolimab at 0.01 to 10 mg/kg every 2 weeks. Partial response was recorded in three patients: one hepatocellular carcinoma and two cutaneous melanoma cases.

CDR1 and CDR2 from the germline V gene are SGHRS and YFSETQ. The length of the CDR3 is 14 residues. Trimming removed 2 bases at V and 3 bases at J, with 10 bases between. Using immunoSEQ multiplex PCR, the repertoire was profiled, and TCRdb retains in-frame clones only, with some absent. This table holds about 25,000 clones, roughly 80% found once. This clone was seen once. This specimen was CD4+ or CD8+ T cells sorted from blood, taken in a trial of the OX40 agonist ivuxolimab. This chain uses TRBV5-1 with TRBJ2-3, with D perhaps TRBD1 (5 bases). This clonotype was obtained from an adult with an advanced solid tumor such as melanoma, head and neck, liver or kidney cancer. The CDR3 DNA reads TGCGCCAGCAGCTTACAGGTAGGGACAGATACGCAGTATTTT. The encoded protein is CASSLQVGTDTQYF.